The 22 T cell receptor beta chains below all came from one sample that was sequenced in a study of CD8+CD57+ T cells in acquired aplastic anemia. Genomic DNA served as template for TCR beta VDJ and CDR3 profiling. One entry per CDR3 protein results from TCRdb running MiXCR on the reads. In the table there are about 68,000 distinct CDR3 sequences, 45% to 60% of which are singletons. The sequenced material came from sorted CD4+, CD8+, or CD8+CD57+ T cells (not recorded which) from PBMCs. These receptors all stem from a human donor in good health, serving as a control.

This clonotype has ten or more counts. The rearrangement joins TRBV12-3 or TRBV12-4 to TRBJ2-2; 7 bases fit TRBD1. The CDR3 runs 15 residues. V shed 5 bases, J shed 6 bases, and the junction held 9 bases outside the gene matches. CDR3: CASSRPTGLAGELFF. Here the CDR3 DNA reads TGTGCCAGCAGTCGCCCGACAGGGCTGGCCGGGGAGCTGTTTTTT.

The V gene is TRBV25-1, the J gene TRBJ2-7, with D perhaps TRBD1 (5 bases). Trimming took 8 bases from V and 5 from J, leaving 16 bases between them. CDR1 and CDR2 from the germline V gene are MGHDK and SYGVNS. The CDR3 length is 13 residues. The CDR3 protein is CASGAPWGDEQYF. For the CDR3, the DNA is TGTGCCAGCGGAGCCCCGTGGGGCGACGAGCAGTACTTC.

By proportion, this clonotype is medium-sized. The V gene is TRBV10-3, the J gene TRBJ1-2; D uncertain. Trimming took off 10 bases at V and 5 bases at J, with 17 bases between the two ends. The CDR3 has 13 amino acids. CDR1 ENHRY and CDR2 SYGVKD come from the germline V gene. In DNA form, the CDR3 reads TGTGCCACCAAAATAGACACTGAATATGGCTACACCTTC. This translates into CATKIDTEYGYTF.

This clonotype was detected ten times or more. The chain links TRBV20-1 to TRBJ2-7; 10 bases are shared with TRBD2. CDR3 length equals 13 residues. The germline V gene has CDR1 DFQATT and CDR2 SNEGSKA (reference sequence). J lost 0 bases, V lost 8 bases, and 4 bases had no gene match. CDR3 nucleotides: TGCAGTATCCTAGCGGGGGACTCCTACGAGCAGTACTTC. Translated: CSILAGDSYEQYF.

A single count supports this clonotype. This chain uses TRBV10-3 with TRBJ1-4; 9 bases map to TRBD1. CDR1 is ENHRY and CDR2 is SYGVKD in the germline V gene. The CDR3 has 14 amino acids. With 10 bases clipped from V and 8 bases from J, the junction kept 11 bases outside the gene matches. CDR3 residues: CASSPGQGGEKLFF. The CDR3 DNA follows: TGTGCCAGCAGCCCGGGACAGGGAGGCGAAAAACTGTTTTTT.

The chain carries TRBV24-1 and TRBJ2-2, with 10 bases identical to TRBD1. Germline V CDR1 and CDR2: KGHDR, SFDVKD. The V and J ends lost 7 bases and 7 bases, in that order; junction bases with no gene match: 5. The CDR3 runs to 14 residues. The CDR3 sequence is CATSGTGVSGELFF. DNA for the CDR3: TGTGCCACCAGCGGGACAGGGGTTAGCGGGGAGCTGTTTTTT.

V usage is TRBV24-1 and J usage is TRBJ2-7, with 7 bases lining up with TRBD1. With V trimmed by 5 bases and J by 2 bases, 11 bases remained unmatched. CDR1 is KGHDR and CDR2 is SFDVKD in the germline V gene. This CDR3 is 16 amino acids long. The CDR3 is CATSGMGTVDPYEQYF. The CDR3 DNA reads TGTGCCACCAGTGGAATGGGGACAGTGGACCCCTACGAGCAGTACTTC.

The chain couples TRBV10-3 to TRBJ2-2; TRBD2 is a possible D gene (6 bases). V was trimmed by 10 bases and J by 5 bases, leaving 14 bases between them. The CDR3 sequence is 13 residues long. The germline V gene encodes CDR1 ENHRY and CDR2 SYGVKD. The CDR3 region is CATAGRNTGELFF. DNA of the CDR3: TGTGCCACCGCGGGACGGAATACCGGGGAGCTGTTTTTT.

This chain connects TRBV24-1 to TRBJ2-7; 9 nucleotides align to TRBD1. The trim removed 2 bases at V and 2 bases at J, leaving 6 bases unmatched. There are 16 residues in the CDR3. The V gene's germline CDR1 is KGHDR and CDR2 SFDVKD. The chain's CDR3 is CATSDSRDRETYEQYV. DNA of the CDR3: TGTGCCACCAGTGATTCCCGGGACAGGGAAACCTACGAGCAGTACGTC.

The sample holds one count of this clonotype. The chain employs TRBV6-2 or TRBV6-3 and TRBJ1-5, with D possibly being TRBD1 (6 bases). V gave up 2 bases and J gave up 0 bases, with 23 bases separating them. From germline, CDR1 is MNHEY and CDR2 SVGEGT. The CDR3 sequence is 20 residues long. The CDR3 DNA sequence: TGTGCCAGCAGTTACACAGGACAGACCTTTGAAACTTATAGCAATCAGCCCCAGCATTTT. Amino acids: CASSYTGQTFETYSNQPQHF.

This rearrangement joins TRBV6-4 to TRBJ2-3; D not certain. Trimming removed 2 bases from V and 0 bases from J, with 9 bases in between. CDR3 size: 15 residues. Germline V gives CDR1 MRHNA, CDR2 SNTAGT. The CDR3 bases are TGTGCCAGCAGTGACGGAGTGGGTAGCACAGATACGCAGTATTTT. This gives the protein CASSDGVGSTDTQYF.

CDR3 region: CASTRGGMSGELFF. The DNA for the CDR3 is TGCGCCAGCACTCGGGGGGGCATGAGCGGGGAGCTGTTTTTT. V is TRBV10-1 and J is TRBJ2-2, with TRBD2 matching 8 bases. Trimming removed 7 bases from V and 7 bases from J; junction bases left unmatched: 8. This CDR3 region has 14 residues. Germline assignment: CDR1 WNHNN and CDR2 SYGVQD (reference sequence).

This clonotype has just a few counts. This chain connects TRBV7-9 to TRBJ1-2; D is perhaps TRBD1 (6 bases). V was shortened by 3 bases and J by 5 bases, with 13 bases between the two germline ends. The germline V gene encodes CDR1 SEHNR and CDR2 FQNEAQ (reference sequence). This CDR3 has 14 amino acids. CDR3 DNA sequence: TGTGCCAGCAGCTTCCTAGGGGGAACATATGGCTACACCTTC. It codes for CASSFLGGTYGYTF.

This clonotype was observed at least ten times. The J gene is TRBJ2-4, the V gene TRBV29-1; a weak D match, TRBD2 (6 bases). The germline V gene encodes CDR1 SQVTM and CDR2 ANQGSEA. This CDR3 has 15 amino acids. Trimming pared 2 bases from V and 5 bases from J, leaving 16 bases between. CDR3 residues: CSVEIVREEENIQYF. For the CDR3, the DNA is TGCAGCGTTGAAATCGTCAGGGAGGAGGAAAACATTCAGTACTTC.

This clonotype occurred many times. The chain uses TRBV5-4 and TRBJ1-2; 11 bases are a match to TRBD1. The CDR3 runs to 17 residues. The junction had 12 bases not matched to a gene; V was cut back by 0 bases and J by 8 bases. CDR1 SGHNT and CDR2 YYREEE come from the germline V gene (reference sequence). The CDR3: CASSLDPPGTGGYGYTF. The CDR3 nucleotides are TGTGCCAGCAGCTTGGACCCCCCCGGGACAGGGGGATACGGCTACACCTTC. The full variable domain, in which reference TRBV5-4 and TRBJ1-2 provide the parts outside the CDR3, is ETGVTQSPTHLIKTRGQQVTLRCSSQSGHNTVSWYQQALGQGPQFIFQYYREEENGRGNFPPRFSGLQFPNYSSELNVNALELDDSALYLCASSLDPPGTGGYGYTFGSGTRLTVV.

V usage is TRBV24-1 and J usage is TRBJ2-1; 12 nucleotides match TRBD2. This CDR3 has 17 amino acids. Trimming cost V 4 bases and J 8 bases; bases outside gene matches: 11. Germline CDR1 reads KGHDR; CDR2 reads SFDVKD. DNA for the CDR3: TGTGCCACCAGTGACCGAGCTAGCGGGGGGGCCCTTGATGAGCAGTTCTTC. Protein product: CATSDRASGGALDEQFF.

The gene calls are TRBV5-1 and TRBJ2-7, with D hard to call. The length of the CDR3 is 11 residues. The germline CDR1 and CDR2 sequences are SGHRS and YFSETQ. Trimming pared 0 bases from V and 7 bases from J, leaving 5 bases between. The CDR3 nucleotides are TGCGCCAGCAGCTTGGAGAGAGAGCAGTACTTC. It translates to CASSLEREQYF.

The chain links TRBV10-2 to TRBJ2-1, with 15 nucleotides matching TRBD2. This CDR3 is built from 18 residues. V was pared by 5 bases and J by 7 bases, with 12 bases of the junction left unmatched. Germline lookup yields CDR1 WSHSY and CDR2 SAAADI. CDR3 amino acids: CASSWTSGGASAANEQFF. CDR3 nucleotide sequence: TGCGCCAGCAGTTGGACTAGCGGGGGGGCCTCGGCAGCTAATGAGCAGTTCTTC.

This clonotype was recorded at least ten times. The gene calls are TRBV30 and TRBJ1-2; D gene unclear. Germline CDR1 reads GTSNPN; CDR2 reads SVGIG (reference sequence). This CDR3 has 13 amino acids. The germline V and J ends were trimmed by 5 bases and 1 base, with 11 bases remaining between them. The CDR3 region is CAWRGTDNYGYTF. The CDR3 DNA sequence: TGTGCCTGGCGAGGCACAGATAACTATGGCTACACCTTC.

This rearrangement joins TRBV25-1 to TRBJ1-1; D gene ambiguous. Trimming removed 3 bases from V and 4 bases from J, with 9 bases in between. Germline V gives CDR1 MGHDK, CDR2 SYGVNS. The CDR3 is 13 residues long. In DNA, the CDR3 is TGTGCCAGCAGTGATCTAGCTGGCACTGAAGCTTTCTTT. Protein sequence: CASSDLAGTEAFF.

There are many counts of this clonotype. In nucleotides, the CDR3 is TGTGCCAGCAGCTCAGGGGCCGCTAACTATGGCTACACCTTC. This sequence encodes CASSSGAANYGYTF. This rearrangement joins TRBV7-9 to TRBJ1-2; D might be TRBD1 (6 bases). CDR1 and CDR2 from the germline V gene are SEHNR and FQNEAQ (reference sequence). The V gene lost 4 bases and the J gene lost 0 bases, with 9 bases spanning the gap. The CDR3 sequence is 14 residues long.

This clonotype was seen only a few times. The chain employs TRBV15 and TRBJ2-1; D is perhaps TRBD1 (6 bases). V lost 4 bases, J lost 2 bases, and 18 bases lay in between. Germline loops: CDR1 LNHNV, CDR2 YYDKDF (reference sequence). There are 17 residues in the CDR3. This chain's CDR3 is CATSTDRTAPPYNEQFF. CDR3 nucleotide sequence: TGTGCCACCAGCACCGATAGGACAGCCCCGCCCTACAATGAGCAGTTCTTC.